Following are 10 T cell receptor beta chains from one sample sequenced in a study of T cell responses to AZD1222 COVID-19 vaccine. Profiled with immunoSEQ multiplex PCR; TCRdb holds only in-frame clones, not every one. The table lists about 140,000 clones, about 93% of them singletons, with approximately 7% in the top ten. The sequencing used peripheral blood, collected 28 days after the second AZD1222 dose. The source is an adult who received the AZD1222 COVID-19 vaccine.

CDR3 sequence reads: CASSQLRAEAFF. In DNA form, the CDR3 reads TGTGCCAGCAGTCAACTTCGGGCTGAAGCTTTCTTT. The V and J genes are TRBV6-5 and TRBJ1-1; no definite D call. The germline V gene has CDR1 MNHEY and CDR2 SVGAGI. Trimming shortened V by 5 bases and J by 6 bases, and 10 bases separated the two germline ends. This CDR3 comprises 12 residues.

The chain joins TRBV3-1 (or the pseudogene TRBV3-2) to TRBJ1-2, with D perhaps matching TRBD1 (6 bases). The V gene lost 3 bases and the J gene lost 4 bases, with 15 bases spanning the gap. Germline values: CDR1 LGHDT, CDR2 YNNKEL (reference sequence). The CDR3 contains 15 residues. In DNA, the CDR3 is TGTGCCAGCAGCCAGACCTTCGGGGGCGGCTATGGCTACACCTTC. This encodes CASSQTFGGGYGYTF.

The CDR3 DNA reads as TGTGCCACCAGCAGAGATCGCGGGATAAATCAGCCCCAGCATTTT. Protein product: CATSRDRGINQPQHF. The genes are TRBV15 and TRBJ1-5; D is unresolved. Germline values: CDR1 LNHNV, CDR2 YYDKDF (reference sequence). The length of the CDR3 is 15 residues. V lost 0 bases, J lost 4 bases, and 10 bases lay in between. Full variable domain (rest looked up from reference TRBV15 and TRBJ1-5): DAMVIQNPRYQVTQFGKPVTLSCSQTLNHNVMYWYQQKSSQAPKLLFHYYDKDFNNEADTPDNFQSRRPNTSFCFLDIRSPGLGDTAMYLCATSRDRGINQPQHFGDGTRLSIL.

J is TRBJ1-5 and V is TRBV6-5; 10 bases map to TRBD1. The J segment lost 7 bases and the V segment lost 6 bases, leaving 3 bases of the junction unmatched. The CDR3 runs 13 residues. From germline, CDR1 is MNHEY and CDR2 SVGAGI. Written as DNA, the CDR3 is TGTGCCAGCAGCTTGGACAGGGGGCAGCCCCAGCATTTT. Encoded protein: CASSLDRGQPQHF.

This clone came up once. The chain joins TRBV7-2 to TRBJ2-1; 9 nucleotides align to TRBD1. J was trimmed by 5 bases and V by 1 base; bases with no gene match: 9. The germline CDR1 and CDR2 sequences are SGHTA and FQGNSA. CDR3 length: 17 residues. This chain's CDR3 is CASSLESEQGANNEQFF. CDR3 sequence (DNA): TGTGCCAGCAGCTTAGAAAGTGAACAGGGGGCCAACAATGAGCAGTTCTTC.

The J gene is TRBJ2-1, the V gene TRBV30, with unresolved D. CDR3 size: 11 residues. Per germline, CDR1 GTSNPN and CDR2 SVGIG (reference sequence). CDR3 nucleotide sequence: TGTGCGACGGACCTGAACGCTGAGCAGTTCTTC. Translated, it gives CATDLNAEQFF.

The genes are TRBV5-1 and TRBJ1-2; 7 bases map to TRBD1. The germline CDR1 and CDR2 sequences are SGHRS and YFSETQ. V was clipped by 1 base and J by 2 bases; unmatched bases: 11. This CDR3 spans 17 amino acids. The CDR3 DNA reads as TGCGCCAGCAGCTTGCCGGGACAGACGACCACCAACTATGGCTACACCTTC. Protein sequence: CASSLPGQTTTNYGYTF. The variable domain in full, completed from reference TRBV5-1 and TRBJ1-2, reads KAGVTQTPRYLIKTRGQQVTLSCSPISGHRSVSWYQQTPGQGLQFLFEYFSETQRNKGNFPGRFSGRQFSNSRSEMNVSTLELGDSALYLCASSLPGQTTTNYGYTFGSGTRLTVV.

The chain recombines TRBV27 with TRBJ2-2; a weak D match, TRBD2 (5 bases). The germline CDR1 and CDR2 sequences are MNHEY and SMNVEV (reference sequence). Between the trimmed V and J ends, which lost 6 bases and 2 bases, there was a span of 13 bases. The CDR3 spans 15 residues. The chain's CDR3 is CASRLISGNTGELFF. CDR3 DNA: TGTGCCAGCAGACTTATAAGCGGTAACACCGGGGAGCTGTTTTTT.

The chain carries TRBV19 and TRBJ1-5, with 8 bases that match TRBD1. Unmatched junction bases numbered 12, after V lost 4 bases and J lost 4 bases. The CDR3 runs to 17 residues. Germline lookup yields CDR1 LNHDA and CDR2 SQIVND (reference sequence). The DNA for the CDR3 is TGTGCCAGTAGTACCGGATGGACAGGGAGGAAGAATCAGCCCCAGCATTTT. Translating it yields CASSTGWTGRKNQPQHF.

This sequence joins TRBV10-3 and TRBJ2-1; 8 positions agree with TRBD2. The trim removed 5 bases at V and 6 bases at J, leaving 12 bases unmatched. The CDR3 has 16 amino acids. Looked up from germline, CDR1 is ENHRY and CDR2 is SYGVKD. DNA of the CDR3: TGTGCCATCAGTAACATTAGGACTAGCTGGTCCAATGAGCAGTTCTTC. Amino acid sequence: CAISNIRTSWSNEQFF.